The text below deals with one TCR beta chain. No antigen is known for it. Base qualities are not at hand, and no much larger clone is one base apart. The TCR beta CDR3 regions were amplified from RNA transcripts. For the first round of RT-PCR on the TCR CDR3, the HTBI primer set was used together with the Qiagen OneStep RT-PCR kit. Libraries were constructed in a second round of multiplex PCR, after which size selection and purification were carried out. Paired-end sequencing of the libraries was performed with 100 bp reads on an Illumina HiSeq2000. On the study's bioinformatics: SOAPnuke was used to process the raw data, with reads discarded if the reads contained adapters or uncalled bases, had a mean Phred below 15, or lacked an exact constant-primer or identifier match. High-quality paired reads were merged with COPE v1.2.5, and unique nucleotide sequences were defined as clonotypes. MiTCR v1.1 was used to align the clonotypes against IMGT TRBV, TRBD and TRBJ reference segments. The analysis was restricted to V-J combinations with a frequency above 0.0001, which together covered 99% to 99.2% of the repertoires. The TCS score was defined as the ratio of F50 (clonal expansion) to E x V (chaos), calculated using BLOSUM62-based TCRdist between CDR3 peptides within each V-J. Welch's t-statistics and random forest reduced some 510 V-J features to under 15, which were used in a naive Bayes classifier (R e1071). Thyroid-blood repertoire similarity was quantified with the Morisita-Horn index. The public reads were reprocessed in TCRdb via fastp at Q25 and MiXCR, keeping in-frame beta chains. CDR3 protein duplicates are merged, each entry listing the most common genes and DNA. The V and J calls, along with clone size, are taken from TCRdb and not from the paper's own processing. The sample yields about 570,000 distinct CDR3 sequences; roughly 46% were counted once. The top ten clones comprise 15% to 20% of the sample.

The data originate from a study of T cells in Graves' hyperthyroidism and ophthalmopathy (dated by TCRdb to the late 2010s). Notes on the research overall: To identify TCR V-J signatures that set the groups apart, the researchers used a discovery cohort of more than 95 patients, made up of roughly 45 with Graves' ophthalmopathy and about 55 with stable Graves' hyperthyroidism. Prospective prediction of ophthalmopathy was tested in an independent validation cohort of about 19 hyperthyroidism patients and 15 to 17 patients who later progressed to ophthalmopathy. The approximately 98 discovery patients were randomly divided into training and test sets at a 7:3 ratio. The study also compared thyroid tissue and blood T-cell repertoires from about six Graves' hyperthyroidism patients. After blood sampling, hyperthyroidism patients were treated with methimazole at a starting dose of 30 mg daily, and ophthalmopathy patients were treated with high-dose intravenous methylprednisolone. The paper describes TCR Vbeta CDR3 sequencing of more than 120 peripheral blood samples, made up of about 40 ophthalmopathy patients, roughly 80 hyperthyroidism patients and 17 progressor patients. What the study reported, not specific to this receptor: During validation, the model predicted progression to ophthalmopathy a median of about 6.5 months ahead of onset, with almost 71% sensitivity and 72% to 80% specificity. Sample size was not statistically predetermined, and investigators were not blinded to group allocation. A 13 V-J signature model separated ophthalmopathy from stable hyperthyroidism, with around 88% sensitivity and roughly 81% specificity in cross-validation and 80%/75% in testing. Blood samples also contained most of the expanded thyroid clonotypes (frequency above 0.001), which suggests that blood repertoires may reflect thyroid immune responses.

Any patient with an uncontrolled infection, another autoimmune disease, pregnancy or lactation was excluded. Clinical symptoms, serum thyroxine and TRAb, thyroid ultrasound, and orbital computed tomography formed the basis for the diagnoses. Trizol reagent was used to extract total RNA, and RNA quality was then checked on an Agilent 2100 Bioanalyzer. Between the V and J ends, shortened by 10 bases and 9 bases respectively, the junction contains 21 bases. The germline V gene gives CDR1 as ENHRY and CDR2 as SYGVKD. The CDR3 goes from the cysteine to the phenylalanine over 13 residues. The sequence is cut down to CDR3 DNA, 39 bases in frame from base 1.

Sequencing input: peripheral blood or thyroid tissue (not recorded which). The rearrangement combines TRBV10-3 with TRBJ2-5; the best D guess is TRBD1, with 6 bases matching. This clonotype was sampled from an adult woman with Graves' disease, either hyperthyroidism or ophthalmopathy (not recorded which). In nucleotide form, the sequence is TGTGCCACCCAGGGGCAGGAGGATCAGCCCCAGTACTTC. The encoded protein is CATQGQEDQPQYF.